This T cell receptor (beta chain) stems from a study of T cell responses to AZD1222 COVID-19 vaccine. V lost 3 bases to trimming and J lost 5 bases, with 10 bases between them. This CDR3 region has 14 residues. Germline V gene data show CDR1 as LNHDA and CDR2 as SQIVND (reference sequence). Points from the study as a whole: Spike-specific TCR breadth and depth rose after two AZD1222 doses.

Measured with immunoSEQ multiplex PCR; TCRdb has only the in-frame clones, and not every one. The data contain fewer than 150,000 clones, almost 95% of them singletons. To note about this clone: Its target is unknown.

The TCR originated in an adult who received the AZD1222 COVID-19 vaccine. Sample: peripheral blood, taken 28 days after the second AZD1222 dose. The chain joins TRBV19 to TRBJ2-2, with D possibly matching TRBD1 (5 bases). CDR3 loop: CASSMGLGTGELFF. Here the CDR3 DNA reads TGTGCCAGTAGTATGGGGCTGGGAACCGGGGAGCTGTTTTTT.